This T cell receptor (beta chain) came from a study of shared clonotypes between healthy human individuals. About the study: CD4 naive and memory got three plates each, CD8 naive two, CD8 memory one. The study's findings and limits: Across a handful of donors, naive CD4 shared 5% to 6.5%, naive CD8 around 4%, memory CD4 2% to 2.5%, memory CD8 over 0.3%. In this cohort, only blood was sampled, and tissue repertoires likely differ. Compared with memory subsets, naive subsets generally had larger estimated richness.

Only in-frame clones appear in the TCRdb table, and some are missing; sequencing was by immunoSEQ multiplex PCR. The top ten hold 0.06% of the sample, which has under 650,000 clones, about 95% seen once. In the case of this clone: The antigen remains unidentified.

From germline, CDR1 is ENHRY and CDR2 SYGVKD. This CDR3 is built from 15 residues. The sample taken for sequencing was naive CD4+ T cells sorted from blood. Regarding subset: CD45RA+ positively selected. The chain links TRBV10-3 to TRBJ2-5; 11 nucleotides match TRBD2. The J call may not be correct, given that the DNA end is closer to TRBJ2-7. The sequence was obtained from a woman aged 30 to 39 in good health. The CDR3 DNA reads as TGTGCCATCAGGACCGGGACTAGCGGCGACTACGAGCAGTACTTC. Residues: CAIRTGTSGDYEQYF.